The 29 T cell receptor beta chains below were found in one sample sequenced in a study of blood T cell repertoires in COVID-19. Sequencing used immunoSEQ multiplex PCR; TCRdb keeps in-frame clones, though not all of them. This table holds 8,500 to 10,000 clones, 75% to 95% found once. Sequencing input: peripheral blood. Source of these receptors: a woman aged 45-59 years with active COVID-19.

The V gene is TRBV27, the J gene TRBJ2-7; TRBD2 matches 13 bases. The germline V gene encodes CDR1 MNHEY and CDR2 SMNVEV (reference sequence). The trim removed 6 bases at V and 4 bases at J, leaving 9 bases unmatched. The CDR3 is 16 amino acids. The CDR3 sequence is CASRISGLAGDYEQYF. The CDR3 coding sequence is TGTGCCAGCAGAATTTCCGGACTAGCGGGAGATTACGAGCAGTACTTC.

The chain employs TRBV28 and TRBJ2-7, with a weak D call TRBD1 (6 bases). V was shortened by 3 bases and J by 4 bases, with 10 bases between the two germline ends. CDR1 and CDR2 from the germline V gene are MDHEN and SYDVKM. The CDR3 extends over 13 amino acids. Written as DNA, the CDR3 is TGTGCCAGCAGTTTGGGGACACCTTACGAGCAGTACTTC. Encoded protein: CASSLGTPYEQYF.

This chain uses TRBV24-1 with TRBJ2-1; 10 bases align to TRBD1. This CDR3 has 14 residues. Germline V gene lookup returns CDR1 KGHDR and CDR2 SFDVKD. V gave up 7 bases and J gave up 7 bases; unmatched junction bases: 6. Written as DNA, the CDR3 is TGTGCCACCAGCCATTGGGACAGGGGTAATGAGCAGTTCTTC. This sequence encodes CATSHWDRGNEQFF.

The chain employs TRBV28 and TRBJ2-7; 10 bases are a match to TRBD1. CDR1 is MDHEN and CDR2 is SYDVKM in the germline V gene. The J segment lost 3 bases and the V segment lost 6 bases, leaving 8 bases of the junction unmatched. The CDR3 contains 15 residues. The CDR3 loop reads CASRFDRGRFYEQYF. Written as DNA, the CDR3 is TGTGCCAGCAGGTTTGACAGGGGGCGCTTCTACGAGCAGTACTTC.

CDR3 nucleotides: TGTGCCAGCAGTTTATTCGCTGGAAACACCATATATTTT. This encodes CASSLFAGNTIYF. The gene calls are TRBV28 and TRBJ1-3; D not certain. The V end lost 1 base, the J end lost 2 bases, and 3 bases lay between the germline ends. CDR1 MDHEN and CDR2 SYDVKM come from the germline V gene. The CDR3 has 13 residues. The full variable domain, with the rest looked up from reference TRBV28 and TRBJ1-3, is DVKVTQSSRYLVKRTGEKVFLECVQDMDHENMFWYRQDPGLGLRLIYFSYDVKMKEKGDIPEGYSVSREKKERFSLILESASTNQTSMYLCASSLFAGNTIYFGEGSWLTVV.

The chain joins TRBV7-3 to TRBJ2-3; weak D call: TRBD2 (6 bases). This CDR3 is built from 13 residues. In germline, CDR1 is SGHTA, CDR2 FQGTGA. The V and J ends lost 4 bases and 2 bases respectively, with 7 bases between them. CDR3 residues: CASSWRATDTQYF. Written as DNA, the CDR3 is TGTGCCAGCAGCTGGAGGGCCACAGATACGCAGTATTTT.

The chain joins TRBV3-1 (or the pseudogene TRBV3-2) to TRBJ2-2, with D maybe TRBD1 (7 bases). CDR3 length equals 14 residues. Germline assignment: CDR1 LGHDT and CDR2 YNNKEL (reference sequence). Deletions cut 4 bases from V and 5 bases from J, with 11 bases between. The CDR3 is CASSRQGGTGELFF. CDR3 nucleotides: TGTGCCAGCAGCCGACAGGGAGGAACCGGGGAGCTGTTTTTT.

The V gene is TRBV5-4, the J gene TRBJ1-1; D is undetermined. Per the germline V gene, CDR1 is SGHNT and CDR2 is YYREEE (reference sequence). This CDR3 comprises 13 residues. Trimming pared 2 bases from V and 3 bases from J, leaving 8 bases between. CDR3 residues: CASSFQEDTEAFF. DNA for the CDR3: TGTGCCAGCAGCTTTCAGGAAGACACTGAAGCTTTCTTT. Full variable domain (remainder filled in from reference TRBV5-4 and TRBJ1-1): ETGVTQSPTHLIKTRGQQVTLRCSSQSGHNTVSWYQQALGQGPQFIFQYYREEENGRGNFPPRFSGLQFPNYSSELNVNALELDDSALYLCASSFQEDTEAFFGQGTRLTVV.

The CDR3 here is CASSPGQGRGTEAFF. The DNA for the CDR3 is TGTGCCAGCAGCCCGGGACAGGGGAGGGGCACTGAAGCTTTCTTT. V and J are TRBV11-3 and TRBJ1-1; TRBD1 aligns across 10 bases. The CDR3 sequence is 15 residues long. The V and J ends lost 5 bases and 4 bases, in that order; junction bases with no gene match: 7. CDR1 is SGHNT, CDR2 YENEEA, per germline.

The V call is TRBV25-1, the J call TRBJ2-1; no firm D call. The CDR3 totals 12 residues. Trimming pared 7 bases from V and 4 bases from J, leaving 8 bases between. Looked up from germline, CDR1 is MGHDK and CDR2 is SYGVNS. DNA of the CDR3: TGTGCCAGCATGGAGCCTTACAATGAGCAGTTCTTC. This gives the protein CASMEPYNEQFF. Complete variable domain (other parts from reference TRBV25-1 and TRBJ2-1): EADIYQTPRYLVIGTGKKITLECSQTMGHDKMYWYQQDPGMELHLIHYSYGVNSTEKGDLSSESTVSRIRTEHFPLTLESARPSHTSQYLCASMEPYNEQFFGPGTRLTVL.

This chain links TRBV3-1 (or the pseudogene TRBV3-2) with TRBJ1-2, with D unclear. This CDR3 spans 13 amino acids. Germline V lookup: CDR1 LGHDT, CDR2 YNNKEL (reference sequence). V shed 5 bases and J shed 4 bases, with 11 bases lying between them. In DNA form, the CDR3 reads TGTGCCAGCAGCATCCTAGACTTCTATGGCTACACCTTC. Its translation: CASSILDFYGYTF.

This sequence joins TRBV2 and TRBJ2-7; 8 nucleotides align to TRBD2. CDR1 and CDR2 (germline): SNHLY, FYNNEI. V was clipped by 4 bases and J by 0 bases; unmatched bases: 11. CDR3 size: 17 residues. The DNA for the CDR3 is TGTGCCAGCAGTGCCCGGGGGGGGAGGGTCCTCTCCTACGAGCAGTACTTC. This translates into CASSARGGRVLSYEQYF.

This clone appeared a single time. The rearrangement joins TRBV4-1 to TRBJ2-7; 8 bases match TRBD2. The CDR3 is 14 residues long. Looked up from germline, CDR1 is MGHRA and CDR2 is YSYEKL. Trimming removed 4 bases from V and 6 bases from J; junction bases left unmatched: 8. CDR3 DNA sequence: TGCGCCAGCAGCCGAGAAGCGGGAGCAGGCGAGCAGTACTTC. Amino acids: CASSREAGAGEQYF.

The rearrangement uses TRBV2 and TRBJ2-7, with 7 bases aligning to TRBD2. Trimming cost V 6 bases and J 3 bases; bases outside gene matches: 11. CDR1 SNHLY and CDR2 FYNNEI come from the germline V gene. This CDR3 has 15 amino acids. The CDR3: CASSPRGGVIYEQYF. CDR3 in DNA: TGTGCCAGCAGCCCCCGTGGGGGGGTTATCTACGAGCAGTACTTC.

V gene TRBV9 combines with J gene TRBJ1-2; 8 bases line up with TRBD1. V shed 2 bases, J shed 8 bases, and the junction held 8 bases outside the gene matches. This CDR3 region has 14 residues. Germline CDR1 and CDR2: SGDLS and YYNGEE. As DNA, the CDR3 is TGTGCCAGCAGCGTGATGACAGGGGAGGAGGGCTACACCTTC. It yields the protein CASSVMTGEEGYTF.

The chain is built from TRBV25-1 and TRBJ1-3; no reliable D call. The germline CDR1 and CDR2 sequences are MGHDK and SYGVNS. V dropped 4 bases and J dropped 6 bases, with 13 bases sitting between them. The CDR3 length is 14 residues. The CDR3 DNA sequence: TGTGCCAGCAGTGCACCGGGAGCGCTAAACACCATATATTTT. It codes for CASSAPGALNTIYF. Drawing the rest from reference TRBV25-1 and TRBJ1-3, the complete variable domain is EADIYQTPRYLVIGTGKKITLECSQTMGHDKMYWYQQDPGMELHLIHYSYGVNSTEKGDLSSESTVSRIRTEHFPLTLESARPSHTSQYLCASSAPGALNTIYFGEGSWLTVV.

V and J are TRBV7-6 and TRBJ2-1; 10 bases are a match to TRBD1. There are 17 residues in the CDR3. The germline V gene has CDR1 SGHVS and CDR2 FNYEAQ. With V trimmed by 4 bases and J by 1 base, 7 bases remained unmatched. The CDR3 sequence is CASSSSDRGLSYNEQFF. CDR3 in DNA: TGTGCCAGCAGCTCCTCCGACAGGGGGCTTTCCTACAATGAGCAGTTCTTC.

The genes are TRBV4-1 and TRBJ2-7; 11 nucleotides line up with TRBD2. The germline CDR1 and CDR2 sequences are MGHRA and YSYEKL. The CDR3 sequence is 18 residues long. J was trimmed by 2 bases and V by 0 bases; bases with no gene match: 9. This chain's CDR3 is CASSQERTSGSITYEQYF. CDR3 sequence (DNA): TGCGCCAGCAGCCAAGAGCGAACTAGCGGGAGTATCACCTACGAGCAGTACTTC.

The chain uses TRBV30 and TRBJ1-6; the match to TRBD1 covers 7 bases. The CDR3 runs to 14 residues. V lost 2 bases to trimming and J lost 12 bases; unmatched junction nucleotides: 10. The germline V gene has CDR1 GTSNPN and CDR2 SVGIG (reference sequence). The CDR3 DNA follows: TGTGCCTGGAGTTACGGACAGGTCGCCGGACCCCTCCACTTT. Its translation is CAWSYGQVAGPLHF.

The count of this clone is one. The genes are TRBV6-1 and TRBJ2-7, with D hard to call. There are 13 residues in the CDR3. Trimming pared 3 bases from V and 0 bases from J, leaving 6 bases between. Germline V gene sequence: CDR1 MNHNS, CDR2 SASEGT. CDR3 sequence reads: CASSDGASYEQYF. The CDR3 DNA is TGTGCCAGCAGTGACGGTGCCTCCTACGAGCAGTACTTC.

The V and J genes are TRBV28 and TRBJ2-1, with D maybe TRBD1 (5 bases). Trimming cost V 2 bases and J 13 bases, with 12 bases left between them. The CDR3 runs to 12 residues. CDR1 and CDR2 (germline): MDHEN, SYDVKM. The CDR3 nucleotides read TGTGCCAGCAGTTTAACCCGACAGCTTCAGTTCTTC. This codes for CASSLTRQLQFF. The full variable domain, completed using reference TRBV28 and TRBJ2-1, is DVKVTQSSRYLVKRTGEKVFLECVQDMDHENMFWYRQDPGLGLRLIYFSYDVKMKEKGDIPEGYSVSREKKERFSLILESASTNQTSMYLCASSLTRQLQFFGPGTRLTVL.

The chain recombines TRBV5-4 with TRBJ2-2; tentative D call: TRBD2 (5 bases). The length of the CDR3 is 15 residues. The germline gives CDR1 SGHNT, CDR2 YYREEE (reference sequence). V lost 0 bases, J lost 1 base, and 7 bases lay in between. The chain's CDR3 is CASSLGAGNTGELFF. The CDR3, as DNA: TGTGCCAGCAGCTTGGGGGCGGGGAACACCGGGGAGCTGTTTTTT.

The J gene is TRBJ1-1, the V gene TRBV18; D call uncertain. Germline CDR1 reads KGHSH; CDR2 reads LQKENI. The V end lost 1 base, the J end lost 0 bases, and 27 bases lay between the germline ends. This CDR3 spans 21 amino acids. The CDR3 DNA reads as TGTGCCAGCTCACCACAGACAATATCCACTAGATTGGGGTACGTGAACACTGAAGCTTTCTTT. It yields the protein CASSPQTISTRLGYVNTEAFF.

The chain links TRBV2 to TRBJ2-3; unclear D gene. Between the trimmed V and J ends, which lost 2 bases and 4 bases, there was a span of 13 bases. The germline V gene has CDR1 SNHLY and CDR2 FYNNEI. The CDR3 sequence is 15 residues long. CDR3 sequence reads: CASSELRLAADTQYF. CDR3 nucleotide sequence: TGTGCCAGCAGTGAACTAAGGCTTGCGGCAGATACGCAGTATTTT.

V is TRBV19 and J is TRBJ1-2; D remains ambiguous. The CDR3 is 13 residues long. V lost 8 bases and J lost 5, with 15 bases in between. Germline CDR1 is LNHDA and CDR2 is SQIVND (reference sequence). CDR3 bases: TGTGCCAGTTCTCCGACTGGTGAATATGGCTACACCTTC. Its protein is CASSPTGEYGYTF.

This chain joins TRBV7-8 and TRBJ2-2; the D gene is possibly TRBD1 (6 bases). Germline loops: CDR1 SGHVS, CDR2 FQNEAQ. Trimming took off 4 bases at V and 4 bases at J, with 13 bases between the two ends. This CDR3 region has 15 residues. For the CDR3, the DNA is TGTGCCAGCAGCTCGGACAGCTACTTCACCGGGGAGCTGTTTTTT. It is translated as CASSSDSYFTGELFF.

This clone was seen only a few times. The CDR3 is CASSPRPGNQPQHF. The CDR3 bases are TGTGCCAGCAGTCCCCGACCAGGGAATCAGCCCCAGCATTTT. The chain joins TRBV27 to TRBJ1-5; perhaps TRBD1 as D (5 bases). In germline, CDR1 is MNHEY, CDR2 SMNVEV (reference sequence). V dropped 5 bases and J dropped 4 bases, with 12 bases sitting between them. The CDR3 spans 14 residues.

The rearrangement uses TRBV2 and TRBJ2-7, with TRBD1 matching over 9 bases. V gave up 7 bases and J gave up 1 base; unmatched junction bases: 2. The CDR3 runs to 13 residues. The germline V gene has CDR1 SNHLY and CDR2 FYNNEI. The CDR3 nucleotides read TGTGCCAGCACGGGACAGGGTTCCTACGAGCAGTACTTC. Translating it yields CASTGQGSYEQYF. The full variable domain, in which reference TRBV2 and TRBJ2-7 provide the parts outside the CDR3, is EPEVTQTPSHQVTQMGQEVILRCVPISNHLYFYWYRQILGQKVEFLVSFYNNEISEKSEIFDDQFSVERPDGSNFTLKIRSTKLEDSAMYFCASTGQGSYEQYFGPGTRLTVT.

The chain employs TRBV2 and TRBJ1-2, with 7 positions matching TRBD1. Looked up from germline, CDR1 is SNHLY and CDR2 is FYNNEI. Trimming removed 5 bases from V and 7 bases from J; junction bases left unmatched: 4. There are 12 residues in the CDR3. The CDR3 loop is CASSFAGGGYTF. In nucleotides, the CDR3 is TGTGCCAGCAGTTTCGCAGGGGGTGGCTACACCTTC.